This TCR beta chain was recorded in a study of T cell responses to AZD1222 COVID-19 vaccine. About this clone: What it binds is not known.

Trimming pared 8 bases from V and 0 bases from J, leaving 16 bases between. Germline-derived CDR1 and CDR2 are MGHDK and SYGVNS. This CDR3 contains 15 residues. Sequencing used immunoSEQ multiplex PCR; TCRdb keeps in-frame clones, though not all of them. The data contain about 130,000 clones, just over 90% of them singletons. Whole-study results and caveats: Repertoires were sampled only after the peak T cell response.

The chain is built from TRBV25-1 and TRBJ1-2; no firm D call. The input for sequencing was peripheral blood, taken on day 0 of AZD1222 vaccination. The sequence derives from an adult in good health. CDR3 sequence (DNA): TGTGCCAGCGCTGACTTTACGGTCTCTAACTATGGCTACACCTTC. Translated, it gives CASADFTVSNYGYTF.